Reported below is one TCR beta chain. Its specific antigen is unknown. One base away there is no much larger clone; base qualities are not given. A MiSeq instrument was used for deep resolution sequencing, which targeted depths ranging from 1 in 1 million up to 1 in 200,000 T cells, with coverage averaging 10x for each clonotype. The immunoSEQ hsTCRB Kit was used to generate TCR beta libraries. Per the original workflow: ImmunoSEQ Data Assistant and ImmunoSEQ Analyzer were used for data analysis, and V, D and J genes were assigned according to IMGT definitions. Clonality, with values ranging from 0 to 1, was calculated as one minus the normalized Shannon entropy of productive rearrangement frequencies. Only overrepresented clonotypes making up at least 0.05% of each patient's repertoire were included in the public clonotype analysis. Repertoires from approximately 13 age-matched healthy donors in immuneACCESS were used as clonality controls. Not all clones reach the TCRdb copy of this immuneACCESS table, which keeps in-frame sequences only. Checked studies attribute under half of the gap to unresolved V genes and leave the rest unexplained. Clonal size and the V and J genes are those of that table, whereas D and trimming came from the DNA. Present in this sample are about 30,000 clones, less than 60% of which were seen just once. Less than 6% of the sample lies in the top ten.

This sample is part of a study of cytotoxic CD8 clonotypes in ibrutinib-treated CLL (dated by TCRdb to 2020 to 2023). With regard to the full study: The cohort had over ten relapsed/refractory and about 15 treatment-naive patients; some 17 were IGHV unmutated. On average, each sample yielded around 230,000 productive templates and 94,082 productive rearrangements. The response samples were drawn at a median of 12 months into treatment, with a range of about 6 to 40 months. Cryopreserved peripheral blood mononuclear cells were obtained before treatment, at response, and at either sustained remission or disease progression. Longitudinal samples were available for 26 of the 86 trial participants. Partial responses were observed in around 25 patients and complete responses in 2; after a median follow-up of around 68 months, remission was maintained in around 14 patients and progression was observed in 12. General conclusions and limits of the study: Public clonotypes were rare and either shrank or stayed stable during treatment, and the rise in clonality at ibrutinib response reflected expansion of private clonotypes. Sampling times were not matched between patients in sustained remission and patients whose disease was progressing, and lymph node repertoires were not examined. Baseline clonality exceeded that of age-matched healthy donors and correlated strongly with circulating CD8+ T-cell counts. Clonality increased at ibrutinib response, stayed stable in sustained remission, and fell back toward baseline at progression.

From the germline V gene, CDR1 is MGHRA and CDR2 is YSYEKL. Reading from cysteine to phenylalanine, the CDR3 counts 13 amino acids. Here the CDR3 DNA is all that survives: 39 bases in frame from base 1. Trimming takes 1 base off V and 9 bases off J; junction bases not matched to a gene: 2. For TCR beta library preparation, roughly 2.1 micrograms of genomic DNA were isolated from cryopreserved PBMCs. Longitudinal blood samples from CLL patients receiving ibrutinib monotherapy were subjected to high-throughput TCR beta sequencing. The patients took part in an open-label, single-center phase 2 trial of ibrutinib monotherapy.

The chain is encoded by TRBV4-1 joined to TRBJ2-2, with 7 bases in between that match TRBD1. This receptor was taken from a human donor with chronic lymphocytic leukemia. The sample here was PBMCs, taken before ibrutinib treatment. At the DNA level, the sequence is TGCGCCAGCAGCCAAGGAGGGGGCCGGGAGCTGTTTTTT. This gives the protein CASSQGGGRELFF.